This section outlines one T cell receptor (beta chain) sequence together with its context. The sample is drawn from a study of blood T cell repertoires in COVID-19. Turning to the study itself: Specimens from acute and convalescent COVID-19 originated in the United States, Italy and Spain. PBMCs, B-cell-depleted T cells, or T cells were the source of the cDNA or gDNA that made up the material.

After removal of 7 bases from V and 4 bases from J, the junction contained 12 bases not matched to a gene. Germline CDR1 MNHNY, CDR2 SVGAGI (reference sequence). The CDR3 is 17 residues long. Per the study methods: Estimation of nucleated cell counts relied on the amplification of reference gene primers. Produced via immunoSEQ multiplex PCR; TCRdb's table is partial and in-frame only. From that table come the V and J calls and clone size; the DNA was used to work out D and trimming. The sample includes about 210,000 clones, around 87% of them seen just once. The sequence came from a man between 60 and 70 years old who had recovered from COVID-19. V usage is TRBV6-6 and J usage is TRBJ1-6; the match to TRBD1 covers 8 bases. Material: peripheral blood. Here the CDR3 reads CASKRSPTGEYNSPLHF. The DNA for the CDR3 is TGTGCCAGCAAACGATCCCCGACAGGGGAATATAATTCACCCCTCCACTTT.